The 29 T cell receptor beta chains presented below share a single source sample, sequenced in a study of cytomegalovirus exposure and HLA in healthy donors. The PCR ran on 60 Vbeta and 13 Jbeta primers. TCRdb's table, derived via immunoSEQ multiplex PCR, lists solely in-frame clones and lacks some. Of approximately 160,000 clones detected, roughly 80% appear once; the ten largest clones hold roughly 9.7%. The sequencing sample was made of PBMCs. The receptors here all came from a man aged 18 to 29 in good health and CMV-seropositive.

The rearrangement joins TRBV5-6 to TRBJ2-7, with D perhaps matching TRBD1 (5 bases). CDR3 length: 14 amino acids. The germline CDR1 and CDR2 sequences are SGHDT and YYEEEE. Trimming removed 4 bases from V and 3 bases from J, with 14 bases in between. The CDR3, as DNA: TGTGCCAGCAGCCGCGGTTCGACAGTCTACGAGCAGTACTTC. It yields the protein CASSRGSTVYEQYF.

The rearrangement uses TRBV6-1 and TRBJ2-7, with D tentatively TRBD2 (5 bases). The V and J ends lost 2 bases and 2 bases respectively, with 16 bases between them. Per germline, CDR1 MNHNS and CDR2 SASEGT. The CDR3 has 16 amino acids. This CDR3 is CASSENLGHGTYEQYF. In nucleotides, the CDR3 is TGTGCCAGCAGTGAAAATCTGGGTCACGGGACCTACGAGCAGTACTTC.

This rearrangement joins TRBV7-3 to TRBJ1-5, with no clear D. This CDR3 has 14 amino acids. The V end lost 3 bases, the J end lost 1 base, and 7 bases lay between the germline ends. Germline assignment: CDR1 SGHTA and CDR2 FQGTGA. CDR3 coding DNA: TGTGCCAGCAGCTTTTCATCAAGCAATCAGCCCCAGCATTTT. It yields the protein CASSFSSSNQPQHF.

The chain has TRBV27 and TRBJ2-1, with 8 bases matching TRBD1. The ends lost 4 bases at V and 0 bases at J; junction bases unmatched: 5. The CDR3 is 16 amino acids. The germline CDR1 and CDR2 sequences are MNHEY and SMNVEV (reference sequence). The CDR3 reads CASSSYRGSSYNEQFF. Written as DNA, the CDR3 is TGTGCCAGCAGTTCCTACAGGGGGAGCTCCTACAATGAGCAGTTCTTC.

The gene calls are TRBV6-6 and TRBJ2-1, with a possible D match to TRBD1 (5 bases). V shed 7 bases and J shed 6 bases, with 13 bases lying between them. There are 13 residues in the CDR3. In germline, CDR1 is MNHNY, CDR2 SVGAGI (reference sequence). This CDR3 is CASNSQVFNEQFF. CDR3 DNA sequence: TGTGCCAGCAATTCACAGGTCTTCAATGAGCAGTTCTTC.

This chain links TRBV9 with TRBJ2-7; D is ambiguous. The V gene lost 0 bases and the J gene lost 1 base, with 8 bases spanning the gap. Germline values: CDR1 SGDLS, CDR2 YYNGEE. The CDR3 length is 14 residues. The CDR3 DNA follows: TGTGCCAGCAGCGTAGGGCTAGATTCCTACGAGCAGTACTTC. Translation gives CASSVGLDSYEQYF.

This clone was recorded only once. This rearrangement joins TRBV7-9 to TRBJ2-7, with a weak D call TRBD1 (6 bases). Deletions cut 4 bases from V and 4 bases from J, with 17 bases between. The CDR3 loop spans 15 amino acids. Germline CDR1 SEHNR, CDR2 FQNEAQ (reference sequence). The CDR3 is CASSSTPGQTYEQYF. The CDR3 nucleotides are TGTGCCAGCAGCTCAACTCCGGGACAAACTTACGAGCAGTACTTC.

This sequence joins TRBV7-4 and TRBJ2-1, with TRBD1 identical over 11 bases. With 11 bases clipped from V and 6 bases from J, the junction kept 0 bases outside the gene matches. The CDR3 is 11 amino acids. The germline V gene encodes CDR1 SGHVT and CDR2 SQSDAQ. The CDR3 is CAGTGGNEQFF. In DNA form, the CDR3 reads TGTGCCGGGACAGGGGGCAATGAGCAGTTCTTC. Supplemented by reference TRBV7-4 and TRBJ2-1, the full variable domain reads GAGVSQSPRYKVAKRGRDVALRCDSISGHVTLYWYRQTLGQGSEVLTYSQSDAQRDKSGRPSGRFSAERPERSVSTLKIQRTEQGDSAVYLCAGTGGNEQFFGPGTRLTVL.

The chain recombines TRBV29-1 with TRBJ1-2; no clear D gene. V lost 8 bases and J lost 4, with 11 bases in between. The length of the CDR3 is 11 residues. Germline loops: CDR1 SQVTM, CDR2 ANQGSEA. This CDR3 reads CSTATVYGYTF. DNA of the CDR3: TGCAGCACCGCTACCGTCTATGGCTACACCTTC.

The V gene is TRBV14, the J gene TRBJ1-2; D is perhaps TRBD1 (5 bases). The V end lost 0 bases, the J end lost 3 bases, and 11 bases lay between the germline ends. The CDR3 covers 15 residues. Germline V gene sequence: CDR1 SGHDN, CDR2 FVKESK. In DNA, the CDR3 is TGTGCCAGCAGCCAAGAGGCAGGGAACTACTATGGCTACACCTTC. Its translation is CASSQEAGNYYGYTF.

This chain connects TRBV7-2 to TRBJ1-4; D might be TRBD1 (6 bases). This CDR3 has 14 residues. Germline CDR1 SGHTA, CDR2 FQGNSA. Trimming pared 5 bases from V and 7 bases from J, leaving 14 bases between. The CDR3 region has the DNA TGTGCCAGCAGCAGGGGACACCAGGGTGAAAAACTGTTTTTT. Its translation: CASSRGHQGEKLFF.

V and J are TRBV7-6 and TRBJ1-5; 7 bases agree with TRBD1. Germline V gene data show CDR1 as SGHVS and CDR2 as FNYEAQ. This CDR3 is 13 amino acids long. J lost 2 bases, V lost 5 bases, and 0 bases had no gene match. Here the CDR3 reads CASSTGGNQPQHF. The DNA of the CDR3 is TGTGCCAGCAGCACAGGGGGCAATCAGCCCCAGCATTTT.

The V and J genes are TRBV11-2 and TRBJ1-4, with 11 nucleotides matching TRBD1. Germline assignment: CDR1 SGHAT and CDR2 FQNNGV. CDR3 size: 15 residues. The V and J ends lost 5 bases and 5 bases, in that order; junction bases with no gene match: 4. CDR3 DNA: TGTGCCAGCAGCGTCGGACAGGGGGCGAATGAAAAACTGTTTTTT. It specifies CASSVGQGANEKLFF.

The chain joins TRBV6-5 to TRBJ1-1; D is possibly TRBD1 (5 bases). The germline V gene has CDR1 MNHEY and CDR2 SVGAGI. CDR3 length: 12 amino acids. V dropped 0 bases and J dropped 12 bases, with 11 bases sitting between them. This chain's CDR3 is CASSYSLGGTFF. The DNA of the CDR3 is TGTGCCAGCAGTTACTCGTTGGGGGGAACTTTCTTT.

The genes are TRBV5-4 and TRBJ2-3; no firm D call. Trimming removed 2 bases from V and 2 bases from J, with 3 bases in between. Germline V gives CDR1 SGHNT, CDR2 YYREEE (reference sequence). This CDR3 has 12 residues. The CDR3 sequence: CASSLYTDTQYF. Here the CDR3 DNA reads TGTGCCAGCAGCTTATACACAGATACGCAGTATTTT.

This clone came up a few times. The CDR3: CASQGRQTNTEAFF. CDR3 DNA: TGTGCCTCACAGGGACGGCAGACGAACACTGAAGCTTTCTTT. The V and J genes are TRBV2 and TRBJ1-1; TRBD1 might be the D (6 bases). The CDR3 contains 14 residues. The germline V gene encodes CDR1 SNHLY and CDR2 FYNNEI. The V end lost 11 bases, the J end lost 1 base, and 17 bases lay between the germline ends.

The CDR3 protein is CASWQNSYNEQFF. The DNA of the CDR3 is TGTGCCAGCTGGCAAAACTCCTACAATGAGCAGTTCTTC. The V gene is TRBV7-9, the J gene TRBJ2-1, with D unclear. The CDR3 has 13 amino acids. Germline CDR1 and CDR2: SEHNR and FQNEAQ (reference sequence). V shed 8 bases and J shed 0 bases, with 8 bases lying between them.

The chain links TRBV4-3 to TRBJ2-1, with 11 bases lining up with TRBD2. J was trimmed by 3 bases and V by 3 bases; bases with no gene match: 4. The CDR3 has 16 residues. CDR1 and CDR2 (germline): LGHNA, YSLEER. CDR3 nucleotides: TGCGCCAGCAGCCAGGTCCTAGCGGGAGGCTACAATGAGCAGTTCTTC. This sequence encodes CASSQVLAGGYNEQFF.

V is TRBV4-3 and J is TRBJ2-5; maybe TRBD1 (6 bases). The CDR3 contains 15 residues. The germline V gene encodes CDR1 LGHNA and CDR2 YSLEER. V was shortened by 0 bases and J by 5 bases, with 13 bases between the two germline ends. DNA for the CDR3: TGCGCCAGCAGCCAAGAGACAGGACTCACGGAGACCCAGTACTTC. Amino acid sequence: CASSQETGLTETQYF.

The CDR3 sequence: CASSPRGLNIQYF. CDR3 DNA sequence: TGTGCCAGCAGTCCGCGGGGCTTAAACATTCAGTACTTC. The rearrangement joins TRBV7-9 to TRBJ2-4; tentatively, D is TRBD2 (6 bases). This CDR3 contains 13 residues. The ends were cut back, 6 bases at V and 6 bases at J, with 12 bases in the middle. CDR1 is SEHNR, CDR2 FQNEAQ, per germline (reference sequence).

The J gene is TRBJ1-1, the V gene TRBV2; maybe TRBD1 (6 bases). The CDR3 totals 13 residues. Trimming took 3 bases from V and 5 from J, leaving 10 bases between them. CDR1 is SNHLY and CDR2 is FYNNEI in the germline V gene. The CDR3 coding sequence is TGTGCCAGCAGTGAGGACACAGGGACTGAAGCTTTCTTT. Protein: CASSEDTGTEAFF.

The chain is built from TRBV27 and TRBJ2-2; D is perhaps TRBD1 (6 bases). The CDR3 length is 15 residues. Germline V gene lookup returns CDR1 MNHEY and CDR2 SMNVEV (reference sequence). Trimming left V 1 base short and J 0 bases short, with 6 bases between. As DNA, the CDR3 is TGTGCCAGCAGTTTATGGACAGCGAACACCGGGGAGCTGTTTTTT. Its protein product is CASSLWTANTGELFF.

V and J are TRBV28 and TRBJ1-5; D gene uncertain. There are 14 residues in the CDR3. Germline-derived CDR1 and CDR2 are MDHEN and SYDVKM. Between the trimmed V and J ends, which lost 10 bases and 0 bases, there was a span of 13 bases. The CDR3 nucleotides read TGTGCCATTGGGCGGGAGTATAGCAATCAGCCCCAGCATTTT. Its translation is CAIGREYSNQPQHF. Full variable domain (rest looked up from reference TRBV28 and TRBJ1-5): DVKVTQSSRYLVKRTGEKVFLECVQDMDHENMFWYRQDPGLGLRLIYFSYDVKMKEKGDIPEGYSVSREKKERFSLILESASTNQTSMYLCAIGREYSNQPQHFGDGTRLSIL.

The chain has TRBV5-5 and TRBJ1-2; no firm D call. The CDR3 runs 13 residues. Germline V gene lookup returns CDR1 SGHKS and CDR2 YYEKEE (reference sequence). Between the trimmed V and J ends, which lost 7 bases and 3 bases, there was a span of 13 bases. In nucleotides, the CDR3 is TGTGCCAGCCGATGGACGGAGGACTATGGCTACACCTTC. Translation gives CASRWTEDYGYTF.

CDR3 DNA sequence: TGCGCCAGCAGCCAAGATATGGGGGACAGGGCCTACGAGCAGTACTTC. It codes for CASSQDMGDRAYEQYF. V is TRBV4-3 and J is TRBJ2-7, with 9 bases matching TRBD1. J lost 2 bases, V lost 0 bases, and 5 bases had no gene match. The V gene's germline CDR1 is LGHNA and CDR2 YSLEER. CDR3 size: 16 residues.

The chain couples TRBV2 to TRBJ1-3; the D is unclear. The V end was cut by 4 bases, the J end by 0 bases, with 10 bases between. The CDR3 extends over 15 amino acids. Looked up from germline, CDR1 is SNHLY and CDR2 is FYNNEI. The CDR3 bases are TGTGCCAGCAGTGCCGGGTCCCGCTCTGGAAACACCATATATTTT. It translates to CASSAGSRSGNTIYF.

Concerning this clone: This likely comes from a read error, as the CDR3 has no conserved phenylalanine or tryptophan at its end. The CDR3 DNA follows: TGTGCCAGCAGTTTTCTCCCGGGACAGAACAATTCACCCCTCCACCTT. As protein: CASSFLPGQNNSPLHL. The V gene is TRBV5-5, the J gene TRBJ1-6; 7 nucleotides match TRBD1. Per the germline V gene, CDR1 is SGHKS and CDR2 is YYEKEE (reference sequence). The CDR3 has 16 amino acids. With 5 bases clipped from V and 7 bases from J, the junction kept 12 bases outside the gene matches.

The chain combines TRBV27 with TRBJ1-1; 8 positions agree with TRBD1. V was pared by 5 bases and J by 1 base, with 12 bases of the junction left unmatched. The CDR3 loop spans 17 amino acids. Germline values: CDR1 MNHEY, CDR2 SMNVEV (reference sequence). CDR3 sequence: CASSRLIQGAANTEAFF. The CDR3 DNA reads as TGTGCCAGCAGTCGGCTCATCCAGGGGGCAGCGAACACTGAAGCTTTCTTT.

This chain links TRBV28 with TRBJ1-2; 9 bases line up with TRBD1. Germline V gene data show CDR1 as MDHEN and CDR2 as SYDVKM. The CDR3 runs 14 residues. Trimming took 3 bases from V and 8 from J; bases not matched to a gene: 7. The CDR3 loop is CASSFIQGALGYTF. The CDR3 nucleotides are TGTGCCAGCAGTTTTATACAGGGGGCGCTCGGCTACACCTTC.